This note documents a single TCR beta chain sequence. These data belong to a study of blood T cell repertoires in COVID-19. Study-wide context: Whether acute or convalescent, the COVID-19 samples came from the United States, Italy and Spain. T cells, B-cell-depleted T cells, or PBMCs provided the cDNA or gDNA that served as material.

The germline V gene has CDR1 ENHRY and CDR2 SYGVKD. The length of the CDR3 is 17 residues. J was trimmed by 6 bases and V by 7 bases; bases with no gene match: 14. Original handling: Quantification of nucleated cells was approximated via reference gene primer amplification. Assay: immunoSEQ multiplex PCR; the TCRdb copy retains only in-frame clones and omits some. That table is the source of V, J and clone size, and D and trimming were worked out from the DNA. The sample includes some 46,000 clones, 87% of them seen just once. The material sequenced was peripheral blood. The TCR was taken from a man in his fifties or sixties with active COVID-19. The rearrangement links TRBV10-3 to TRBJ2-7; TRBD2 matches 14 bases. The CDR3 region is CAITKRLAGGQGSEQYF. In DNA, the CDR3 is TGTGCCATCACCAAAAGACTAGCGGGGGGGCAAGGCTCCGAGCAGTACTTC.